Listed below are T cell receptor beta chains from one sample, sequenced in a study of beta chain features in type 1 diabetes. Some clones are missing from TCRdb's copy, which holds only in-frame ones; the method was immunoSEQ multiplex PCR. Altogether 300,000 or so clones are present, approximately 8.2% being singletons, with the ten largest covering approximately 0.44%. Sequenced input: central memory CD4+ T cells from blood. The receptors were sampled from a woman aged 18 to 35 in good health. Both conserved end residues are trimmed from each CDR3. Each record gives: V gene, J gene, CDR3 protein.

>TRBV11-2|TRBJ1-1
ASSLDRAARATEAF
>TRBV4-3|TRBJ2-1
ASSQAGGGYNEQF
>TRBV7-9|TRBJ2-2
ASSLVIDTGELF
>TRBV7-9|TRBJ2-3
ASSLGTSGNTDTQY
>TRBV5-1|TRBJ2-3
ASSPGQGNTDTQY
>TRBV15|TRBJ1-1
ATSRDGAGGGSEAF
>TRBV7-2|TRBJ1-1
ASSLDQGEAF
>TRBV7-3|TRBJ1-4
ASSWWTVLF
>TRBV28|TRBJ2-7
ASSSREEQY
>TRBV19|TRBJ2-7
ASSPRGSGTYEQY
>TRBV5-6|TRBJ2-2
ASSLGLAGFNTGELF
>TRBV7-6|TRBJ2-5
ASSFRQGEAETQY
>TRBV21-1|TRBJ2-7
ASSKGRNSYEQY
>TRBV15|TRBJ2-7
ATSRANPGISYEQY
>TRBV19|TRBJ1-2
ASSTTRNYGYT
>TRBV27|TRBJ2-7
ASSLIPTGGDEQY
>TRBV5-1|TRBJ1-4
ASSLGRAGGEKLF
>TRBV5-1|TRBJ2-7
ASTRQGAYEQY
>TRBV28|TRBJ1-2
ASSSSGTGHYGYT
>TRBV2|TRBJ2-5
ASRDRSGETQY
>TRBV4-1|TRBJ2-3
ASSLHTDTQY
>TRBV5-1|TRBJ2-5
ASSFAFSGSETQY
>TRBV5-5|TRBJ2-6
ASGTGGANVLT
>TRBV7-2|TRBJ2-1
ASSLLFSSGRALRQF
>TRBV5-1|TRBJ2-2
ASSPGRQTGELF
>TRBV29-1|TRBJ2-7
SVAAGTGYYEQY
>TRBV15|TRBJ2-7
ATSRAGGTGGYEQY
>TRBV7-2|TRBJ2-7
ASSSVGVEY
>TRBV7-9|TRBJ1-2
ASRPTGGDYGYT
>TRBV14|TRBJ2-1
ASSGRGFLNEQF
>TRBV29-1|TRBJ2-2
SVMGGNTGELF
>TRBV2|TRBJ2-7
ASSDGQGPIYEQY
>TRBV28|TRBJ2-5
ASSFGRGRQTQY
>TRBV28|TRBJ1-5
ASSLTGGYQPQH
>TRBV18|TRBJ1-4
ASSLGTGSTKLF
>TRBV7-2|TRBJ2-7
ASRPRDGTEEQY
>TRBV5-1|TRBJ2-5
ASSASRYEQY
>TRBV28|TRBJ1-2
ASSLWSRQGISYT
>TRBV28|TRBJ1-5
ASSLWTGVQPQH
>TRBV11-2|TRBJ2-1
ASSLGTSGNNEQF
>TRBV2|TRBJ1-1
ASSAGLNTEAF
>TRBV11-1|TRBJ2-1
ASTLGAGNNEQF
>TRBV5-8|TRBJ1-1
ASSGGTGTYTEAF
>TRBV11-1|TRBJ2-3
ASSPAGRTSTDTQY
>TRBV9|TRBJ2-3
ASSVGLRDRRADTQY
>TRBV6-6|TRBJ1-2
ASSPWTGSGYT
>TRBV6-5|TRBJ1-5
ASSYAGVRQPQH
>TRBV18|TRBJ2-1
ASSPGIVAANEQF
>TRBV6-5|TRBJ1-2
ASSYSEGAGGYT
>TRBV4-2|TRBJ2-7
ASSQVSGSSYEQY
>TRBV5-4|TRBJ2-5
ASNRPGVEETQY
>TRBV7-9|TRBJ1-2
ASSLLEGRVRGYT
>TRBV6-5|TRBJ2-4
ASSYSWEWRNIQY
>TRBV29-1|TRBJ1-6
SARESGSSYNSPLH